The 29 T cell receptor beta chains below all came from one sample that was sequenced in a study of blood T cell repertoires in COVID-19. The repertoire was sequenced with immunoSEQ multiplex PCR; TCRdb's copy has only in-frame clones and lacks some. The sample lists approximately 130,000 clones, about 86% occurring once. Material for sequencing was peripheral blood. All receptors come from a man at least 80 years old with active or convalescent COVID-19.

Turning to this clone: Other DNA sequences in this sample translate to the same CDR3. The chain has TRBV6-5 and TRBJ1-6, with a weak D call TRBD1 (6 bases). CDR1 is MNHEY and CDR2 is SVGAGI in the germline V gene. There are 14 residues in the CDR3. Deletions cut 6 bases from V and 5 bases from J, with 11 bases between. This CDR3 is CASSRQDNNSPLHF. In DNA, the CDR3 is TGTGCCAGCAGCCGACAGGACAATAATTCACCCCTCCACTTT.

This clone was counted a single time. J is TRBJ2-2 and V is TRBV5-4; 11 nucleotides match TRBD2. V dropped 4 bases and J dropped 5; count of bases not matched to a gene: 4. CDR1 is SGHNT, CDR2 YYREEE, per germline (reference sequence). The CDR3 contains 15 residues. In nucleotides, the CDR3 is TGTGCCAGCAGCGGAATAGCGGGGGGGACCGGGGAGCTGTTTTTT. It translates to CASSGIAGGTGELFF.

The J gene is TRBJ1-1, the V gene TRBV5-1; D is unresolved. The ends were cut back, 5 bases at V and 1 base at J, with 12 bases in the middle. CDR3 length: 14 amino acids. Germline V CDR1 and CDR2: SGHRS, YFSETQ. For the CDR3, the DNA is TGCGCCAGCAGTAGCGTAACACCGAACACTGAAGCTTTCTTT. Translation gives CASSSVTPNTEAFF. The full variable domain, completed using reference TRBV5-1 and TRBJ1-1, is KAGVTQTPRYLIKTRGQQVTLSCSPISGHRSVSWYQQTPGQGLQFLFEYFSETQRNKGNFPGRFSGRQFSNSRSEMNVSTLELGDSALYLCASSSVTPNTEAFFGQGTRLTVV.

The chain's CDR3 is CASSLAEGVNIQYF. CDR3 sequence (DNA): TGCGCCAGCAGCTTGGCGGAGGGAGTGAACATTCAGTACTTC. V and J are TRBV5-1 and TRBJ2-4; TRBD2 is a possible D gene (6 bases). V lost 0 bases and J lost 7, with 11 bases in between. Per germline, CDR1 SGHRS and CDR2 YFSETQ. The CDR3 runs 14 residues.

The gene calls are TRBV9 and TRBJ2-5; 7 bases fit TRBD2. The germline CDR1 and CDR2 sequences are SGDLS and YYNGEE. V trimming: 1 base; J trimming: 4 bases; junction bases outside the gene matches: 7. The CDR3 totals 15 residues. The CDR3 spells CASSVRGERGETQYF. In DNA, the CDR3 is TGTGCCAGCAGCGTACGCGGGGAGCGGGGAGAGACCCAGTACTTC.

This clone was seen more than once but under ten times. This CDR3 reads CASSSRGGEETQYF. The CDR3 DNA reads as TGTGCCAGCAGCTCCAGGGGTGGAGAAGAGACCCAGTACTTC. The chain links TRBV9 to TRBJ2-5; TRBD1 might be the D (6 bases). Per germline, CDR1 SGDLS and CDR2 YYNGEE. The CDR3 is 14 residues long. V shed 4 bases and J shed 3 bases, with 13 bases lying between them. The full variable domain, in which reference TRBV9 and TRBJ2-5 provide the parts outside the CDR3, is DSGVTQTPKHLITATGQRVTLRCSPRSGDLSVYWYQQSLDQGLQFLIQYYNGEERAKGNILERFSAQQFPDLHSELNLSSLELGDSALYFCASSSRGGEETQYFGPGTRLLVL.

The CDR3 bases are TGTGCCAGCAGCACCGGACAGGGGGGAAGCTACGAGCAGTACTTC. It codes for CASSTGQGGSYEQYF. This rearrangement joins TRBV7-6 to TRBJ2-7; TRBD1 aligns across 10 bases. The CDR3 length is 15 residues. Germline V gene sequence: CDR1 SGHVS, CDR2 FNYEAQ. With V trimmed by 5 bases and J by 3 bases, 7 bases remained unmatched.

The chain combines TRBV2 with TRBJ2-2; 8 positions match TRBD2. This CDR3 has 13 amino acids. After removal of 9 bases from V and 7 bases from J, the junction contained 7 bases not matched to a gene. The germline V gene encodes CDR1 SNHLY and CDR2 FYNNEI. In DNA form, the CDR3 reads TGTGCCAGTTCAACAAGCGGGGGCGGGGAGCTGTTTTTT. Translated: CASSTSGGGELFF.

J is TRBJ2-7 and V is TRBV7-2, with TRBD2 as a possible D gene (6 bases). Germline V gene sequence: CDR1 SGHTA, CDR2 FQGNSA. V was pared by 8 bases and J by 0 bases, with 14 bases between. The CDR3 runs 14 residues. The CDR3 sequence is CASRPGTDSYEQYF. The CDR3 bases are TGTGCCAGCCGCCCCGGGACTGACTCCTACGAGCAGTACTTC.

This chain connects TRBV7-2 to TRBJ2-5; 9 nucleotides agree with TRBD2. Losses at the gene ends were 3 bases for V and 2 bases for J; bases not matched to a gene: 7. The CDR3 extends over 16 amino acids. Germline V CDR1 and CDR2: SGHTA, FQGNSA. CDR3 sequence (DNA): TGTGCCAGCAGCTTGTCAGTCCTAGCGGGGCAAGAGACCCAGTACTTC. It specifies CASSLSVLAGQETQYF.

V is TRBV28 and J is TRBJ2-5, with a weak D call TRBD1 (6 bases). Germline loops: CDR1 MDHEN, CDR2 SYDVKM. CDR3 length equals 16 residues. V was trimmed by 2 bases and J by 3 bases, leaving 16 bases between them. The CDR3 spells CASSLRHRDGKETQYF. Here the CDR3 DNA reads TGTGCCAGCAGTTTAAGGCACAGGGACGGGAAAGAGACCCAGTACTTC. The entire variable domain, with the rest obtained from reference TRBV28 and TRBJ2-5, is as follows: DVKVTQSSRYLVKRTGEKVFLECVQDMDHENMFWYRQDPGLGLRLIYFSYDVKMKEKGDIPEGYSVSREKKERFSLILESASTNQTSMYLCASSLRHRDGKETQYFGPGTRLLVL.

The rearrangement joins TRBV18 to TRBJ2-7, with D possibly matching TRBD1 (6 bases). This CDR3 is built from 15 residues. The V end lost 6 bases, the J end lost 5 bases, and 20 bases lay between the germline ends. Germline V CDR1 and CDR2: KGHSH, LQKENI. DNA for the CDR3: TGTGCCAGCTCCAACCAAGTGGGGGCTCCTAACGAGCAGTACTTC. It specifies CASSNQVGAPNEQYF.

Concerning this clone itself: This CDR3 is also generated by other DNA sequences in the sample. The gene calls are TRBV19 and TRBJ1-5; D is unclear. The CDR3 extends over 14 amino acids. CDR1 is LNHDA, CDR2 SQIVND, per germline (reference sequence). Trimming pared 5 bases from V and 0 bases from J, leaving 8 bases between. The DNA for the CDR3 is TGTGCCAGTAGTCCCACTGATAGCAATCAGCCCCAGCATTTT. Amino acids: CASSPTDSNQPQHF.

The chain uses TRBV5-6 and TRBJ2-1; TRBD1 matches at 11 bases. Germline values: CDR1 SGHDT, CDR2 YYEEEE. Trimming cost V 0 bases and J 4 bases; bases outside gene matches: 3. This CDR3 is built from 16 residues. The CDR3 nucleotides are TGTGCCAGCAGCTTGGTTGGGGACAGGGGGTACAATGAGCAGTTCTTC. Its translation is CASSLVGDRGYNEQFF.

This clone showed up just once. This rearrangement joins TRBV7-2 to TRBJ2-3, with 8 bases identical to TRBD2. V lost 4 bases, J lost 3 bases, and 9 bases stayed unmatched. The length of the CDR3 is 16 residues. Germline V lookup: CDR1 SGHTA, CDR2 FQGNSA. The CDR3 DNA is TGTGCCAGCAGCTCCCAGCGGGGGCGCGAGACAGATACGCAGTATTTT. Protein: CASSSQRGRETDTQYF.

The chain carries TRBV18 and TRBJ2-3, with a weak D call TRBD2 (7 bases). V dropped 3 bases and J dropped 3 bases, with 16 bases sitting between them. The CDR3 totals 16 residues. CDR1 is KGHSH, CDR2 LQKENI, per germline. DNA of the CDR3: TGTGCCAGCTCACCCCGAGGGGGGGGAGGAACAGATACGCAGTATTTT. This gives the protein CASSPRGGGGTDTQYF. The full variable domain, with the rest looked up from reference TRBV18 and TRBJ2-3, is NAGVMQNPRHLVRRRGQEARLRCSPMKGHSHVYWYRQLPEEGLKFMVYLQKENIIDESGMPKERFSAEFPKEGPSILRIQQVVRGDSAAYFCASSPRGGGGTDTQYFGPGTRLTVL.

V is TRBV5-8 and J is TRBJ1-5; 8 bases agree with TRBD1. Looked up from germline, CDR1 is SGHTS and CDR2 is YDEGEE. The CDR3 is made up of 14 amino acids. V shed 2 bases, J shed 4 bases, and the junction held 2 bases outside the gene matches. The CDR3, as DNA: TGTGCCAGCAGCTTAGGGACAGGTAATCAGCCCCAGCATTTT. It translates to CASSLGTGNQPQHF.

Only one count was recorded for this clone. V usage is TRBV6-2 or TRBV6-3 and J usage is TRBJ1-5, with D possibly being TRBD1 (6 bases). Germline V lookup: CDR1 MNHEY, CDR2 SVGEGT. The CDR3 extends over 13 amino acids. V was cut by 6 bases and J by 5 bases, with 11 bases left in between. The CDR3, as DNA: TGTGCCAGCAGCCTCGGGGGGCATCAGCCCCAGCATTTT. Its protein is CASSLGGHQPQHF.

This clone was detected a few times. J is TRBJ2-2 and V is TRBV14; D is ambiguous. V was shortened by 1 base and J by 5 bases, with 11 bases between the two germline ends. This CDR3 is 15 amino acids long. Germline CDR1 reads SGHDN; CDR2 reads FVKESK. The CDR3 DNA sequence: TGTGCCAGCAGCCAAGTTAACTTGAGGACCGGGGAGCTGTTTTTT. Translation gives CASSQVNLRTGELFF.

This chain links TRBV6-6 with TRBJ1-4; D uncertain. Germline V CDR1 and CDR2: MNHNY, SVGAGI (reference sequence). Trimming shortened V by 6 bases and J by 10 bases, and 15 bases separated the two germline ends. The CDR3 runs to 13 residues. CDR3 residues: CASSQTFSGKLFF. In DNA, the CDR3 is TGTGCCAGCAGCCAAACATTCTCGGGAAAACTGTTTTTT.

This clone has just a few counts. The chain is built from TRBV7-2 and TRBJ2-7, with a weak D call TRBD1 (5 bases). This CDR3 is built from 17 residues. V shed 1 base and J shed 5 bases, with 21 bases lying between them. Germline assignment: CDR1 SGHTA and CDR2 FQGNSA. CDR3 loop: CASSLELAGYLRNEQYF. The DNA for the CDR3 is TGTGCCAGCAGCTTAGAGCTGGCAGGGTACCTTCGGAACGAGCAGTACTTC. The variable domain in full, with the rest retrieved from reference TRBV7-2 and TRBJ2-7, is GAGVSQSPSNKVTEKGKDVELRCDPISGHTALYWYRQSLGQGLEFLIYFQGNSAPDKSGLPSDRFSAERTGGSVSTLTIQRTQQEDSAVYLCASSLELAGYLRNEQYFGPGTRLTVT.

This chain joins TRBV28 and TRBJ1-1, with D hard to call. This CDR3 spans 15 amino acids. Trimming removed 8 bases at V and 1 base at J, with 17 bases between. Germline V lookup: CDR1 MDHEN, CDR2 SYDVKM. The CDR3, as DNA: TGTGCCAGCCGTCATAGGCAGGAGGGGAACACTGAAGCTTTCTTT. This gives the protein CASRHRQEGNTEAFF.

The chain joins TRBV2 to TRBJ1-5; TRBD1 matches at 7 bases. Germline CDR1 is SNHLY and CDR2 is FYNNEI. With 1 base clipped from V and 8 bases from J, the junction kept 11 bases outside the gene matches. The CDR3 spans 16 residues. CDR3 in DNA: TGTGCCAGCAGTGAAGAGGCAGGGGGTGTGAGTAAGCCCCAGCATTTT. This gives the protein CASSEEAGGVSKPQHF.

The chain is built from TRBV5-1 and TRBJ1-2; D gene unclear. The germline CDR1 and CDR2 sequences are SGHRS and YFSETQ. Between the trimmed V and J ends, which lost 0 bases and 0 bases, there was a span of 15 bases. The CDR3 has 17 amino acids. CDR3 coding DNA: TGCGCCAGCAGCTTGGATCCGAGCGCGACTTCTAACTATGGCTACACCTTC. It encodes CASSLDPSATSNYGYTF.

The rearrangement uses TRBV28 and TRBJ2-1, with 11 bases identical to TRBD2. Germline CDR1 and CDR2: MDHEN and SYDVKM. After removal of 6 bases from V and 7 bases from J, the junction contained 8 bases not matched to a gene. This CDR3 comprises 15 residues. CDR3 amino acids: CASSRRLAGFNEQFF. DNA for the CDR3: TGTGCCAGCAGCCGAAGACTAGCGGGGTTTAATGAGCAGTTCTTC. The variable domain in full, completed from reference TRBV28 and TRBJ2-1, reads DVKVTQSSRYLVKRTGEKVFLECVQDMDHENMFWYRQDPGLGLRLIYFSYDVKMKEKGDIPEGYSVSREKKERFSLILESASTNQTSMYLCASSRRLAGFNEQFFGPGTRLTVL.

In nucleotides, the CDR3 is TGTGCCAGCAGTCTCTTCGGGGGGTTTAATGAAAAACTGTTTTTT. Encoded protein: CASSLFGGFNEKLFF. This chain links TRBV27 with TRBJ1-4; D is possibly TRBD1 (5 bases). This CDR3 has 15 residues. Deletions cut 5 bases from V and 4 bases from J, with 14 bases between. The V gene's germline CDR1 is MNHEY and CDR2 SMNVEV (reference sequence).

The chain uses TRBV30 and TRBJ2-7; D may correspond to TRBD1 or TRBD2 (5 bases each). Germline CDR1 GTSNPN, CDR2 SVGIG (reference sequence). The CDR3 is made up of 15 amino acids. Trimming cost V 8 bases and J 5 bases, with 25 bases left between them. The CDR3 DNA reads as TGTGCCGGGACCCCGGGCCAGCGGACCTTCAACGAGCAGTACTTC. This sequence encodes CAGTPGQRTFNEQYF. Full variable domain (rest looked up from reference TRBV30 and TRBJ2-7): SQTIHQWPATLVQPVGSPLSLECTVEGTSNPNLYWYRQAAGRGLQLLFYSVGIGQISSEVPQNLSASRPQDRQFILSSKKLLLSDSGFYLCAGTPGQRTFNEQYFGPGTRLTVT.

This clone was recorded only once. CDR3 DNA sequence: TGTGCCAGCAGTTTAAAGGGACAGGGTAATAATTCACCCCTCCACTTT. Its protein is CASSLKGQGNNSPLHF. The chain uses TRBV27 and TRBJ1-6; the match to TRBD1 covers 9 bases. The germline gives CDR1 MNHEY, CDR2 SMNVEV (reference sequence). The CDR3 contains 16 residues. After removal of 2 bases from V and 5 bases from J, the junction contained 4 bases not matched to a gene.

The genes are TRBV19 and TRBJ1-1; D is undetermined. This CDR3 contains 13 residues. In germline, CDR1 is LNHDA, CDR2 SQIVND (reference sequence). The V end lost 8 bases, the J end lost 3 bases, and 13 bases lay between the germline ends. The CDR3 is CASHLTVYTEAFF. The CDR3, as DNA: TGTGCCAGTCACCTGACTGTCTACACTGAAGCTTTCTTT.